The clone carrying this TCR beta chain was counted a few times. Per the germline V gene, CDR1 is DFQATT and CDR2 is SNEGSKA (reference sequence). V was shortened by 6 bases and J by 5 bases, with 16 bases between the two germline ends. This CDR3 region has 13 residues. This record comes from a study of T-cell memory formation after mild COVID-19. From the 5' RACE reads, TCRdb called clonotypes with MiXCR, one entry per CDR3 protein. Counted here are about 340,000 distinct CDR3 sequences, less than 25% occurring once; the ten biggest clones make up 21%. The receptor was derived from a man aged 18-30 years who had mild COVID-19 (a few samples of this study predate the infection). Cell type and time point are not known. The material sequenced was PBMCs or a T cell subset sorted from them (not recorded which). This sequence joins TRBV20-1 and TRBJ2-5; maybe TRBD1 (6 bases). The CDR3 coding sequence is TGCAGTGCCCACCGCCCTAGGGGGGAGACCCAGTACTTC. It specifies CSAHRPRGETQYF.